A single sample gave rise to the 28 T cell receptor beta chains below, sequenced in a study of immune evolution from preneoplasia to lung adenocarcinoma (dated by TCRdb to the early 2020s). Libraries were built with the immunoSEQ multiplex PCR assay. TCRdb retrieved this table from immuneACCESS and kept in-frame rearrangements only. Not all clones are present; in checked studies, unresolved V genes account for under half, and no reason is known for the remainder. The sample table holds 9,500 to 11,000 clones, of which around 82% were seen once. The top ten clones comprise about 4.9% of the sample. What was sequenced was FFPE minimally invasive lung adenocarcinoma tissue. The cell subset or site label for this specimen denotes: micro-invasive lung adenocarcinoma (MIA). These receptors all come from a person between 65 and 79 years old with lung adenocarcinoma.

The chain carries TRBV20-1 and TRBJ2-1, with D tentatively TRBD2 (6 bases). This CDR3 has 11 residues. CDR1 is DFQATT, CDR2 SNEGSKA, per germline (reference sequence). V lost 6 bases, J lost 9 bases, and 12 bases lay in between. The CDR3: CSARVGGEQFF. The CDR3 region has the DNA TGCAGTGCCAGGGTGGGGGGTGAGCAGTTCTTC.

By proportion, this clone is medium-sized. The chain recombines TRBV29-1 with TRBJ1-2; tentative D call: TRBD1 (5 bases). Germline lookup yields CDR1 SQVTM and CDR2 ANQGSEA. Between the trimmed V and J ends, which lost 4 bases and 0 bases, there was a span of 6 bases. The CDR3 runs to 12 residues. The CDR3 nucleotides read TGCAGCGTTGGGGGGACTAACTATGGCTACACCTTC. Protein: CSVGGTNYGYTF.

The V and J genes are TRBV4-1 and TRBJ1-4, with a weak D call TRBD1 (5 bases). CDR3 size: 15 residues. The V gene lost 6 bases and the J gene lost 3 bases, with 14 bases spanning the gap. The V gene's germline CDR1 is MGHRA and CDR2 YSYEKL. The CDR3 loop is CASRRQGDSNEKLFF. The CDR3 nucleotides read TGCGCCAGCAGAAGGCAGGGAGATTCTAATGAAAAACTGTTTTTT.

J is TRBJ1-2 and V is TRBV6-5; no clear D. Germline assignment: CDR1 MNHEY and CDR2 SVGAGI. V dropped 0 bases and J dropped 7 bases, with 12 bases sitting between them. The CDR3 spans 14 residues. For the CDR3, the DNA is TGTGCCAGCAGTTACTCGAGAGGAAGAGGTGGCTACACCTTC. As protein: CASSYSRGRGGYTF.

V usage is TRBV4-2 and J usage is TRBJ2-1; 11 nucleotides line up with TRBD2. The CDR3 is 16 amino acids. CDR1 is LGHNA, CDR2 YNFKEQ, per germline. V lost 0 bases and J lost 3; bases outside the gene matches: 1. CDR3 DNA: TGTGCCAGCAGCCAAGACGGGACTAGCGGCTACAATGAGCAGTTCTTC. Translation: CASSQDGTSGYNEQFF.

This clone was seen just once. The chain employs TRBV9 and TRBJ2-3; 7 positions match TRBD1. Unmatched junction bases numbered 9, after V lost 4 bases and J lost 7 bases. CDR3 length: 14 residues. Looked up from germline, CDR1 is SGDLS and CDR2 is YYNGEE. CDR3 DNA sequence: TGTGCCAGCAGCATCCGACAGGGCTCCAATACGCAGTATTTT. Protein: CASSIRQGSNTQYF.

The V call is TRBV29-1, the J call TRBJ1-3; a possible D gene is TRBD1 (5 bases). The ends were cut back, 6 bases at V and 3 bases at J, with 12 bases in the middle. Germline loops: CDR1 SQVTM, CDR2 ANQGSEA. This CDR3 is built from 13 residues. In DNA form, the CDR3 reads TGCAGCGTCCTCCGGGACCGTGGAAACACCATATATTTT. Its protein product is CSVLRDRGNTIYF.

The chain recombines TRBV30 with TRBJ1-4; 7 nucleotides align to TRBD1. CDR3 length equals 16 residues. Germline V gene lookup returns CDR1 GTSNPN and CDR2 SVGIG (reference sequence). Trimming removed 0 bases from V and 0 bases from J; junction bases left unmatched: 4. This CDR3 reads CAWSVQGTATNEKLFF. As DNA, the CDR3 is TGTGCCTGGAGTGTACAGGGGACAGCAACTAATGAAAAACTGTTTTTT. Full variable domain (missing parts from reference TRBV30 and TRBJ1-4): SQTIHQWPATLVQPVGSPLSLECTVEGTSNPNLYWYRQAAGRGLQLLFYSVGIGQISSEVPQNLSASRPQDRQFILSSKKLLLSDSGFYLCAWSVQGTATNEKLFFGSGTQLSVL.

The chain links TRBV5-6 to TRBJ2-3; possibly TRBD2 for D (6 bases). Trimming removed 0 bases from V and 3 bases from J, with 14 bases in between. From germline, CDR1 is SGHDT and CDR2 YYEEEE. The CDR3 extends over 16 amino acids. CDR3 residues: CASSLAVRLGTDTQYF. CDR3 in DNA: TGTGCCAGCAGCTTGGCCGTCAGACTAGGAACAGATACGCAGTATTTT.

Regarding this clone: This specimen includes other DNA sequences encoding the same CDR3. V is TRBV30 and J is TRBJ1-4, with D unclear. The CDR3 runs to 12 residues. V was clipped by 3 bases and J by 5 bases, with 7 bases between them. CDR1 is GTSNPN, CDR2 SVGIG, per germline (reference sequence). The CDR3 protein is CAWSRYNEKLFF. The CDR3 nucleotides read TGTGCCTGGAGCAGGTACAATGAAAAACTGTTTTTT.

In this sample, this clone turned up once. The chain is built from TRBV7-8 and TRBJ2-2; 9 bases fit TRBD2. V trimming: 3 bases; J trimming: 7 bases; junction bases outside the gene matches: 6. The CDR3 loop spans 15 amino acids. Germline V gives CDR1 SGHVS, CDR2 FQNEAQ. The CDR3: CASSFGSSGIGELFF. In DNA form, the CDR3 reads TGTGCCAGCAGCTTCGGATCTAGCGGGATCGGGGAGCTGTTTTTT.

This clone was recorded once. V gene TRBV5-5 combines with J gene TRBJ2-2; 8 positions match TRBD2. This CDR3 is 15 amino acids long. With V trimmed by 3 bases and J by 5 bases, 6 bases remained unmatched. Per the germline V gene, CDR1 is SGHKS and CDR2 is YYEKEE (reference sequence). The CDR3 bases are TGTGCCAGCAGCTCGGCCGGGAGGGGGACCGGGGAGCTGTTTTTT. Amino acids: CASSSAGRGTGELFF.

This clone was picked up a small number of times. The chain uses TRBV4-1 and TRBJ2-2, with D possibly being TRBD1 (5 bases). The V and J ends lost 3 bases and 9 bases respectively, with 14 bases between them. In germline, CDR1 is MGHRA, CDR2 YSYEKL. CDR3 length equals 14 residues. This chain's CDR3 is CASSHGADGRELFF. DNA of the CDR3: TGCGCCAGCAGCCATGGGGCGGACGGGCGGGAGCTGTTTTTT.

This chain joins TRBV19 and TRBJ2-4; the match to TRBD1 covers 9 bases. There are 15 residues in the CDR3. CDR1 is LNHDA, CDR2 SQIVND, per germline (reference sequence). J gave up 7 bases and V 3 bases, and 7 bases lay outside the gene matches. CDR3 in amino acids: CASSMPGQGWNIQYF. The CDR3 DNA follows: TGTGCCAGTAGTATGCCGGGACAGGGTTGGAACATTCAGTACTTC.

The CDR3 loop reads CASSEANRVWYF. DNA of the CDR3: TGTGCCAGCAGTGAAGCCAACAGGGTCTGGTACTTC. This chain links TRBV25-1 with TRBJ2-7; maybe TRBD1 (6 bases). Trimming took off 2 bases at V and 12 bases at J, with 14 bases between the two ends. This CDR3 contains 12 residues. The germline V gene has CDR1 MGHDK and CDR2 SYGVNS.

This chain connects TRBV10-2 to TRBJ2-2, with D unresolved. The CDR3 has 13 residues. The germline V and J ends were trimmed by 0 bases and 6 bases, with 5 bases remaining between them. CDR1 and CDR2 (germline): WSHSY, SAAADI. The CDR3 is CASSESLPGELFF. The DNA for the CDR3 is TGCGCCAGCAGTGAGTCACTCCCCGGGGAGCTGTTTTTT.

The V gene is TRBV10-3, the J gene TRBJ2-5, with D possibly TRBD1 on 6 matching bases. Germline V lookup: CDR1 ENHRY, CDR2 SYGVKD. The V end lost 7 bases, the J end lost 4 bases, and 13 bases lay between the germline ends. This CDR3 contains 13 residues. The CDR3 sequence: CAIKGTGIETQYF. CDR3 in DNA: TGTGCCATCAAGGGAACAGGGATAGAGACCCAGTACTTC.

This clone was seen a few times. The gene calls are TRBV30 and TRBJ2-7; unclear D gene. The CDR3 sequence is 13 residues long. Per the germline V gene, CDR1 is GTSNPN and CDR2 is SVGIG (reference sequence). V lost 0 bases and J lost 0, with 6 bases in between. CDR3 sequence reads: CAWSVGGSYEQYF. CDR3 DNA sequence: TGTGCCTGGAGTGTGGGCGGCTCCTACGAGCAGTACTTC.

In this sample, this clone turned up a few times. The CDR3 DNA is TGTGCCAGCTCACCGTCCAGGGGTGGAACTGAAGCTTTCTTT. Its protein is CASSPSRGGTEAFF. V usage is TRBV18 and J usage is TRBJ1-1; possible D gene TRBD1, 6 bases. Trimming pared 3 bases from V and 5 bases from J, leaving 13 bases between. The CDR3 covers 14 residues. Germline V gene data show CDR1 as KGHSH and CDR2 as LQKENI.

The V gene is TRBV4-1, the J gene TRBJ2-7; 11 bases map to TRBD1. Germline V gene sequence: CDR1 MGHRA, CDR2 YSYEKL. V was pared by 4 bases and J by 1 base, with 6 bases of the junction left unmatched. This CDR3 is 16 amino acids long. The chain's CDR3 is CASSLGGTGGSYEQYF. Here the CDR3 DNA reads TGCGCCAGCAGCCTGGGCGGGACAGGGGGATCCTACGAGCAGTACTTC.

The chain combines TRBV15 with TRBJ2-5; perhaps TRBD2 as D (5 bases). The V end lost 5 bases, the J end lost 9 bases, and 10 bases lay between the germline ends. The germline CDR1 and CDR2 sequences are LNHNV and YYDKDF (reference sequence). There are 11 residues in the CDR3. The CDR3 region is CATSSGWAQYF. The CDR3 DNA reads TGTGCCACCAGCTCGGGGTGGGCCCAGTACTTC.

The genes are TRBV15 and TRBJ2-5; 7 bases align to TRBD1. Per germline, CDR1 LNHNV and CDR2 YYDKDF (reference sequence). Unmatched junction bases numbered 15, after V lost 5 bases and J lost 3 bases. The CDR3 consists of 17 residues. The CDR3 sequence is CATSLDPNTGAKETQYF. The CDR3 nucleotides read TGTGCCACCAGCCTAGACCCGAATACAGGGGCCAAAGAGACCCAGTACTTC.

The chain couples TRBV6-1 to TRBJ2-4; 7 bases are shared with TRBD1. The J segment lost 5 bases and the V segment lost 4 bases, leaving 5 bases of the junction unmatched. CDR3 length: 14 residues. Per germline, CDR1 MNHNS and CDR2 SASEGT. The CDR3 reads CASSATGYENIQYF. CDR3 nucleotides: TGTGCCAGCAGTGCGACAGGGTACGAAAACATTCAGTACTTC.

This clone was counted once. This chain connects TRBV6-5 to TRBJ1-2, with D uncertain. The ends were cut back, 6 bases at V and 1 base at J, with 12 bases in the middle. The CDR3 loop spans 14 amino acids. Germline V lookup: CDR1 MNHEY, CDR2 SVGAGI. The chain's CDR3 is CASRPLDVNYGYTF. DNA of the CDR3: TGTGCCAGCAGACCACTCGACGTTAACTATGGCTACACCTTC.

V is TRBV5-6 and J is TRBJ2-1; 16 bases fit TRBD2. Trimming at V came to 1 base and at J to 5 bases, leaving 3 bases not matched to a gene. In germline, CDR1 is SGHDT, CDR2 YYEEEE. This CDR3 has 17 amino acids. The CDR3 loop reads CASSLPGLAGGHNEQFF. The CDR3 nucleotides read TGTGCCAGCAGCTTGCCGGGACTAGCGGGAGGGCACAATGAGCAGTTCTTC.

The chain is built from TRBV7-8 and TRBJ2-7, with D tentatively TRBD2 (5 bases). There are 13 residues in the CDR3. V was cut by 6 bases and J by 9 bases, with 18 bases left in between. Germline CDR1 is SGHVS and CDR2 is FQNEAQ. The DNA of the CDR3 is TGTGCCAGCAGTCCTGGGCGGGTTCAGGTGCAGTACTTC. Translated: CASSPGRVQVQYF.

In its sample, this clone is medium-sized. This sequence joins TRBV18 and TRBJ1-2; a possible D gene is TRBD1 (5 bases). Germline-derived CDR1 and CDR2 are KGHSH and LQKENI. This CDR3 has 17 residues. With 2 bases removed from V and 4 bases from J, the gap between germline ends came to 20 bases. The CDR3 sequence: CASSPGPNRFPSYGYTF. DNA for the CDR3: TGTGCCAGCTCACCAGGGCCAAACAGGTTCCCAAGCTATGGCTACACCTTC.

This clone was recorded only once. The chain carries TRBV28 and TRBJ1-2; 7 nucleotides agree with TRBD1. Germline trimming cut 6 bases from V and 4 bases from J; bases unmatched to any gene: 11. The CDR3 length is 15 residues. The germline V gene encodes CDR1 MDHEN and CDR2 SYDVKM. CDR3 DNA sequence: TGTGCCAGCAGACTCTTCCTCGGGACAGCCTATGGCTACACCTTC. It encodes CASRLFLGTAYGYTF.